The next 6 T cell receptor beta chains were all read from a single sample in a study of blood T cell repertoires in COVID-19 (dated by TCRdb to the early 2020s). Library prep was done by the immunoSEQ multiplex PCR assay. Sourced from immuneACCESS, this table was stored by TCRdb with only in-frame sequences that have V and J called. A share of the clones is absent; for the studies checked, an unresolved V gene accounts for under half, and the remainder has no known explanation. The sample table holds approximately 150,000 clones, of which roughly 80% were seen once. 8.6% of the sample rests with the top ten. Sequenced: peripheral blood. These receptors all stem from a man between 45 and 60 years old with active or convalescent COVID-19.

The chain links TRBV11-1 to TRBJ2-3; possible D gene TRBD2, 6 bases. Germline V gene data show CDR1 as SGHAT and CDR2 as FQDESV (reference sequence). The length of the CDR3 is 16 residues. V shed 2 bases and J shed 2 bases, with 14 bases lying between them. The CDR3 DNA sequence: TGTGCCAGCAGCTTATGGGACGGGAGTTCCACAGATACGCAGTATTTT. This encodes CASSLWDGSSTDTQYF.

This CDR3 is CASSWTGQLNTEAFF. The CDR3 bases are TGTGCCAGTTCTTGGACAGGGCAATTAAACACTGAAGCTTTCTTT. V is TRBV6-5 and J is TRBJ1-1; 8 bases fit TRBD1. The germline V gene has CDR1 MNHEY and CDR2 SVGAGI. V was clipped by 9 bases and J by 2 bases; unmatched bases: 11. The CDR3 covers 15 residues.

In its sample, this clone was seen once. The junction departs from the called germline gene at one end, perhaps through a read error. The chain carries TRBV7-9 and TRBJ2-7; a weak D match, TRBD1 (6 bases). This CDR3 has 15 amino acids. CDR1 and CDR2 (germline): SEHNR, FQNEAQ (reference sequence). In nucleotides, the CDR3 is TGTGCCAGCAGTTTAGAGGGGGTCCTCTCCTACGAGCAGTACTTC. Protein sequence: CASSLEGVLSYEQYF.

The chain carries TRBV27 and TRBJ1-5; D gene unclear. Germline V lookup: CDR1 MNHEY, CDR2 SMNVEV (reference sequence). The CDR3 runs 15 residues. V was clipped by 2 bases and J by 6 bases, with 14 bases between them. As DNA, the CDR3 is TGTGCCAGCAGTTTAACCGGGATGTCGGGTCAGCCCCAGCATTTT. This encodes CASSLTGMSGQPQHF.

V is TRBV18 and J is TRBJ2-7; D may be TRBD1 (6 bases). Trimming pared 4 bases from V and 2 bases from J, leaving 15 bases between. The CDR3 consists of 15 residues. CDR1 and CDR2 from the germline V gene are KGHSH and LQKENI. The CDR3 DNA is TGTGCCAGCTCACTCGGACAGCCGGACACCTACGAGCAGTACTTC. This gives the protein CASSLGQPDTYEQYF.

This sequence joins TRBV5-4 and TRBJ2-7; unclear D gene. V was cut by 0 bases and J by 3 bases, with 7 bases left in between. The V gene's germline CDR1 is SGHNT and CDR2 YYREEE (reference sequence). The CDR3 has 13 residues. CDR3 amino acids: CASSLESRYEQYF. The DNA of the CDR3 is TGTGCCAGCAGCTTGGAATCCCGCTACGAGCAGTACTTC.